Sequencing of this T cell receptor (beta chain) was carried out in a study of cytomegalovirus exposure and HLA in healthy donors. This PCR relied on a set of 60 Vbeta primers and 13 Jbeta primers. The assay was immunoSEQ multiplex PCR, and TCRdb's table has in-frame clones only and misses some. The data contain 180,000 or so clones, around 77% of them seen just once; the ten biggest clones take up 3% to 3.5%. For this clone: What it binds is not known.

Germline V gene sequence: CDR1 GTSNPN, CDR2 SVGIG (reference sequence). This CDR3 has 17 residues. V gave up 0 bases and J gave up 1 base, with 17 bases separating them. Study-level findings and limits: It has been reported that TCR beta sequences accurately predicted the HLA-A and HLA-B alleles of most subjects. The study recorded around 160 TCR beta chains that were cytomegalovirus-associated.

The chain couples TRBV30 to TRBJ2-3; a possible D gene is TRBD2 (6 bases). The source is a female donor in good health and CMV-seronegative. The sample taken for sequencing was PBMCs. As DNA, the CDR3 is TGTGCCTGGAGTGTTTCGGCGGGGACCCTTGGCACAGATACGCAGTATTTT. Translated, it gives CAWSVSAGTLGTDTQYF. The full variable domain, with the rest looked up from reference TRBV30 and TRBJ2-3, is SQTIHQWPATLVQPVGSPLSLECTVEGTSNPNLYWYRQAAGRGLQLLFYSVGIGQISSEVPQNLSASRPQDRQFILSSKKLLLSDSGFYLCAWSVSAGTLGTDTQYFGPGTRLTVL.